This TCR beta chain came from a study of sequential checkpoint blockade in melanoma (dated by TCRdb to about 2019). About the full investigation: Patients were randomized 1:1 to first-line nivolumab followed by ipilimumab (arm A) or ipilimumab followed by nivolumab (arm B). Maintenance nivolumab came after each of the two trial sequences. What the work shows at the level of the full study, not this receptor alone: Larger, independent patient cohorts are needed to validate the response-prediction model that combines TCR metrics and mutation burden.

The immunoSEQ Assay was used to immunosequence TCRbeta CDR3 regions from genomic DNA. Prior to high-throughput sequencing, genomic DNA was amplified by bias-controlled multiplex PCR. The study's processing was this. To quantify the absolute abundance of each unique TCRbeta CDR3 region, the sequences were collapsed and filtered. Clonality, defined as 1 minus Pielou's evenness, was calculated using productive rearrangements only. A previously published method was used to identify clones with significantly greater frequencies in on-treatment samples than in baseline samples. Imported from immuneACCESS, the table was reduced by TCRdb to in-frame sequences with V and J called. These copies leave out some clones; in studies compared against another copy, an unresolved V gene accounts for under half, and the cause of the remainder is not known. V and J calls and clone size are copied from that table; D and trimming were computed from the DNA. The sample table shows 5,700 or so clones, and roughly three fifths are seen once. The ten largest make up 35% to 50% of the sample.

From the cysteine up to the phenylalanine, the CDR3 has a length of 17 residues. The only DNA kept is the CDR3, 51 bases in frame from the first base. According to the germline V gene (reference sequence), CDR1 reads LNHDA and CDR2 reads SQIVND. The germline V end is reduced by 2 bases and the J end by 0 bases; junction bases left unmatched: 3. Regarding this clone: The clone's antigen remains unknown. No quality values exist for individual bases; no much larger clone is one base distant.

Reading the label with the study, this specimen's treatment or condition is: randomized to nivolumab then ipilimumab (arm A) or the reverse (arm B). No trial patient had received prior DNA-damaging chemotherapy. On a FACS Aria II flow cytometer, live CD3+CD8+ cells that were negative for CD19 and CD56 were sorted from thawed PBMCs. The samples were obtained from melanoma patients enrolled in CheckMate 064, an open-label, randomized phase II trial testing sequential checkpoint blockade. Peripheral blood mononuclear cells were obtained through leukapheresis, purified using Ficoll-Paque, and frozen in human serum containing approximately 9.3% DMSO. Immediately after sorting, the purity of sorted blood CD3+CD8+ cells was verified to be >95%, after which DNA was extracted.

This sequence was found in a human donor with melanoma. The chain is encoded by TRBV19 joined to TRBJ2-1; 11 bases in the junction line up with TRBD2. The starting material was CD8+ T cells sorted from blood (inferred from file names), obtained from a patient given nivolumab and ipilimumab in sequence. The sequenced DNA: TGTGCCAGTAGTATAAGTCTAGCGGGGGGCTCCTACAATGAGCAGTTCTTC. Translated, it reads CASSISLAGGSYNEQFF.